A single sample gave rise to the 7 T cell receptor beta chains below, sequenced in a study of blood T cells in healthy people across ages (dated by TCRdb to 2014 to 2015). The library was produced with 5' RACE. Sequencing was carried out with an Illumina HiSeq 2500. A second about 6 to 11 cycle PCR used a sample-barcoded 5' primer and a J-beta primer mix. TCRdb reran the public reads through fastp at Q25 and MiXCR, keeping productive beta chains. Under each unique CDR3 protein, matching rows form one entry showing the most common genes and DNA. Across this sample there are over 1.5 million distinct CDR3 sequences, with 40% to 55% seen only once. About 2.1% of the sample is in the top ten clones. Sequencing was carried out using blood. These receptor sequences come from a woman between 40 and 55 years old in good health.

The rearrangement links TRBV20-1 to TRBJ1-2; D perhaps matches TRBD1 (5 bases). Germline values: CDR1 DFQATT, CDR2 SNEGSKA (reference sequence). The CDR3 extends over 12 amino acids. V dropped 4 bases and J dropped 4 bases, with 10 bases sitting between them. CDR3 sequence (DNA): TGCAGTGCTACCCAAGGGGCCTATGGCTACACCTTC. Translation: CSATQGAYGYTF.

The chain has TRBV25-1 and TRBJ2-7; possibly TRBD1 for D (5 bases). Germline lookup yields CDR1 MGHDK and CDR2 SYGVNS. The CDR3 sequence is 13 residues long. Trimming took 5 bases from V and 7 from J, leaving 15 bases between them. In nucleotides, the CDR3 is TGTGCCAGCAGTCGAAGAAAGGGGAATGAGCAGTACTTC. The encoded protein is CASSRRKGNEQYF.

There are a few counts of this clonotype. The CDR3 sequence: CASSNEAEQYF. In nucleotides, the CDR3 is TGCGCCAGCAGCAACGAGGCCGAGCAGTACTTC. This chain links TRBV5-1 with TRBJ2-7; no firm D call. V was shortened by 4 bases and J by 6 bases, with 8 bases between the two germline ends. The CDR3 extends over 11 amino acids. Germline V gene data show CDR1 as SGHRS and CDR2 as YFSETQ.

There are a few counts of this clonotype. V usage is TRBV12-3 or TRBV12-4 and J usage is TRBJ2-5, with D uncertain. V was trimmed by 7 bases and J by 5 bases, leaving 17 bases between them. The CDR3 loop spans 14 amino acids. The DNA of the CDR3 is TGTGCCAGCACCCTTACGTCCCTCGGCGAGACCCAGTACTTC. Encoded protein: CASTLTSLGETQYF.

This chain links TRBV5-1 with TRBJ2-1; possible D gene TRBD1, 6 bases. The CDR3 runs 15 residues. Germline assignment: CDR1 SGHRS and CDR2 YFSETQ. The V and J ends lost 7 bases and 0 bases respectively, with 14 bases between them. DNA of the CDR3: TGCGCCAGCCGTTTCGACAGGAGCTCCTACAATGAGCAGTTCTTC. It yields the protein CASRFDRSSYNEQFF.

The chain carries TRBV20-1 and TRBJ2-3; D is perhaps TRBD1 (5 bases). Germline CDR1 and CDR2: DFQATT and SNEGSKA (reference sequence). Trimming cost V 5 bases and J 2 bases, with 14 bases left between them. The CDR3 is 14 residues long. The CDR3 region is CSAPPTGPTDTQYF. CDR3 nucleotide sequence: TGCAGTGCTCCACCTACAGGCCCCACAGATACGCAGTATTTT.

The V gene is TRBV7-9, the J gene TRBJ2-5, with 7 bases identical to TRBD1. The J call may be incorrect, as the DNA end agrees better with TRBJ2-7. The CDR3 length is 18 residues. Germline CDR1 reads SEHNR; CDR2 reads FQNEAQ (reference sequence). DNA of the CDR3: TGTGCCAGCAGCTATCCCCCTCGACAGGGACGGGGCTCCTACGAGCAGTACTTC. Its protein product is CASSYPPRQGRGSYEQYF.